The rows below give T cell receptor beta chains drawn from one sample of a study of blood T cell repertoires in COVID-19. Using immunoSEQ multiplex PCR, the repertoire was profiled, and TCRdb retains in-frame clones only, with some absent. This sample has 97,000 or so clones; roughly 87% occur once, and the top ten carry around 19%. The specimen sequenced was peripheral blood. The receptors come from an elderly man with acute or convalescent COVID-19. The CDR3 runs from the conserved cysteine through the conserved F or W. Part of the rows lack a size; the others show once, few, many or a class for expanded clones.

>TRBV5-6|-|TRBJ1-3
CASSLTGLSGNTIYF
>TRBV4-3|few|TRBJ1-6
CASSQGTLPSPLHF
>TRBV6-5|-|TRBJ2-2
CASRGLENTGELFF
>TRBV30|few|TRBJ1-1
CAWSRDSLNTEAFF
>TRBV14|-|TRBJ2-5
CASSARTSGKETQYF
>TRBV11-3|-|TRBJ1-1
CASSLGPGHEAFF
>TRBV19|-|TRBJ2-7
CASSTGSGSYEQYF
>TRBV4-3|few|TRBJ2-3
CASSQDFGQGNTQYF
>TRBV6-5|-|TRBJ2-4
CASSYGGPGKNIQYF
>TRBV6-5|-|TRBJ1-1
CASRTGGTEAFF
>TRBV24-1|-|TRBJ2-5
CATSVDREETQYF
>TRBV7-2|-|TRBJ2-5
CASRTPGETQYF
>TRBV19|few|TRBJ1-3
CASSRGRTAGGNTIYF
>TRBV7-2|-|TRBJ2-7
CASSLAAQYYEQYF
>TRBV6-5|-|TRBJ1-1
CASSPGTGGEFF
>TRBV10-3|-|TRBJ1-3
CAISPGGSGNTIYF
>TRBV19|-|TRBJ2-7
CASSIAGPYEQYF
>TRBV10-3|few|TRBJ2-7
CAISVGGSKIEQYF
>TRBV12-3/TRBV12-4|-|TRBJ1-2
CASSFGQIPGYTF
>TRBV5-5|-|TRBJ1-4
CASSSRGQVGEKLFF
>TRBV19|-|TRBJ1-3
CASSMVASGNTIYF
>TRBV14|-|TRBJ1-2
CASSQDRSYGYTF
>TRBV27|-|TRBJ2-5
CASSLNREETQYF
>TRBV7-2|-|TRBJ1-5
CASSSTGLQPQHF
>TRBV4-3|-|TRBJ1-2
CASSQDSGRSNYGYTF
>TRBV7-2|-|TRBJ2-2
CASSPWTGAGELFF
>TRBV28|-|TRBJ2-2
CAISFTGELFF
>TRBV18|-|TRBJ2-5
CASSLDRQQRETQYF
>TRBV29-1|few|TRBJ2-4
CSVSSQQGRNIQYF